The 2 T cell receptor beta chains below come from one sample, sequenced in a study of regulatory T cells in long-lasting Graves disease. Stated time point: newly diagnosed GD, antithyroid drugs for less than 3 months. Making the TCR library involved RNA that had been extracted from PBMCs. Construction of TCR beta libraries relied on iRepertoire HTBI primers and on Arm-PCR targeting CDR3 regions. Each CDR3 protein is one row after TCRdb ran MiXCR on the multiplex PCR reads. This table holds around 360,000 distinct CDR3 sequences, around 15% found once. These records were also assigned to another study, of T cells in Graves' hyperthyroidism and ophthalmopathy.

Material: peripheral blood mononuclear cells (PBMCs), obtained at new diagnosis, from a patient treated with antithyroid drugs. Receptor source: a woman aged 18-29 years with Graves disease.

J is TRBJ1-1 and V is TRBV6-5, with a possible D match to TRBD1 (6 bases). Germline CDR1 and CDR2: MNHEY and SVGAGI. Between the trimmed V and J ends, which lost 0 bases and 1 base, there was a span of 15 bases. This CDR3 contains 17 residues. CDR3 bases: TGTGCCAGCAGTTACTCCCACCGGACAGATTGGAACACTGAAGCTTTCTTT. This codes for CASSYSHRTDWNTEAFF.

On this clonotype itself: A much larger clone lies a single base off, so this may be a read error. The chain has TRBV6-1 and TRBJ2-5, with 8 positions matching TRBD2. The tail of the sequence fits TRBJ2-1 better, so the J call may be wrong. This CDR3 is 15 amino acids long. The germline gives CDR1 MNHNS, CDR2 SASEGT. The CDR3 region has the DNA TGTACCAGCTCCGGGGGAGCGGGAGTTCGTAATGAGCAGTTCTTC. This gives the protein CTSSGGAGVRNEQFF.